The T cell receptor (beta chain) described here comes from a study of T cell changes during pregnancy in multiple sclerosis. The germline V gene encodes CDR1 SGHTA and CDR2 FQGTGA. The ends were cut back, 2 bases at V and 1 base at J, with 8 bases in the middle. The CDR3 consists of 14 residues. Clones were read by immunoSEQ multiplex PCR, and TCRdb kept only the in-frame ones, dropping some. Of approximately 79,000 clones in the sample, 93% were seen once. This clone was detected once. The receptor comes from a female donor in good health, enrolled as a control in a pregnancy study. The chain carries TRBV7-3 and TRBJ1-1, with a possible D match to TRBD1 (5 bases). The sequencing here drew on peripheral blood, taken in the second trimester of pregnancy. The CDR3 spells CASSLGHANTEAFF. The CDR3 DNA is TGTGCCAGCAGCTTAGGACACGCGAACACTGAAGCTTTCTTT.